What follows are 13 T cell receptor beta chains derived from one specimen sequenced in a study of T cell changes during pregnancy in multiple sclerosis. Generated by immunoSEQ multiplex PCR, the TCRdb table keeps only in-frame clones and is missing some. The table shows 40,000 or so clones, with approximately 90% occurring only once. Sample: CD8+ T cells from peripheral blood mononuclear cells, taken in the third trimester of pregnancy. These receptors came from a female donor with multiple sclerosis, enrolled in a pregnancy study.

V usage is TRBV28 and J usage is TRBJ2-1, with D tentatively TRBD2 (5 bases). Germline V gives CDR1 MDHEN, CDR2 SYDVKM. The V and J ends lost 6 bases and 5 bases respectively, with 14 bases between them. The CDR3 covers 14 residues. The CDR3 nucleotides are TGTGCCAGCAGGGAATGGACTCTCGACAATGAGCAGTTCTTC. Translated, it gives CASREWTLDNEQFF.

This clone was found once. This chain joins TRBV7-9 and TRBJ2-1, with TRBD1 as a possible D gene (5 bases). This CDR3 is 16 amino acids long. Trimming took off 1 base at V and 6 bases at J, with 16 bases between the two ends. Looked up from germline, CDR1 is SEHNR and CDR2 is FQNEAQ (reference sequence). The CDR3, as DNA: TGTGCCAGCAGCTTAGAGGCAGGGATAGGGTCCAATGAGCAGTTCTTC. It codes for CASSLEAGIGSNEQFF.

This chain joins TRBV13 and TRBJ1-1; D is possibly TRBD1 (5 bases). CDR3 length equals 16 residues. The germline V gene has CDR1 PRHDT and CDR2 FYEKMQ (reference sequence). Trimming pared 2 bases from V and 11 bases from J, leaving 24 bases between. In nucleotides, the CDR3 is TGTGCCAGCAGCTTATACGTATGGGGAGGGGACGGGGCGGCTTTCTTT. It codes for CASSLYVWGGDGAAFF.

The gene calls are TRBV6-6 and TRBJ2-7; unclear D gene. The CDR3 length is 13 residues. V was trimmed by 4 bases and J by 5 bases, leaving 12 bases between them. The germline V gene encodes CDR1 MNHNY and CDR2 SVGAGI (reference sequence). The CDR3 DNA reads TGTGCCAGCAGTTCGCCGAGGAACGACGAGCAGTACTTC. Encoded protein: CASSSPRNDEQYF.

This chain connects TRBV7-9 to TRBJ2-7, with D possibly TRBD1 on 5 matching bases. Deletions cut 5 bases from V and 2 bases from J, with 16 bases between. Germline V lookup: CDR1 SEHNR, CDR2 FQNEAQ (reference sequence). The CDR3 is 15 amino acids. Here the CDR3 DNA reads TGTGCCAGCAGCCCGCCCACAGGTTTCCCCTACGAGCAGTACTTC. Protein product: CASSPPTGFPYEQYF.

Only one count was recorded for this clone. CDR3 amino acids: CASSLWESPEAFF. The CDR3 DNA follows: TGTGCCAGCAGCTTGTGGGAGAGCCCTGAAGCTTTCTTT. This chain links TRBV5-6 with TRBJ1-1; D is unclear. The CDR3 sequence is 13 residues long. Trimming removed 1 base at V and 6 bases at J, with 10 bases between. Looked up from germline, CDR1 is SGHDT and CDR2 is YYEEEE.

The V call is TRBV7-9, the J call TRBJ2-3; D possibly corresponds to TRBD2 (5 bases). Germline CDR1 is SEHNR and CDR2 is FQNEAQ (reference sequence). V was cut by 5 bases and J by 2 bases, with 17 bases left in between. This CDR3 contains 16 residues. The CDR3 sequence is CASSPPLRDPTDTQYF. Written as DNA, the CDR3 is TGTGCCAGCAGCCCCCCCCTCCGGGATCCCACAGATACGCAGTATTTT.

The chain uses TRBV5-1 and TRBJ1-1; D perhaps matches TRBD1 (6 bases). Trimming took 4 bases from V and 5 from J, leaving 12 bases between them. Germline loops: CDR1 SGHRS, CDR2 YFSETQ. The length of the CDR3 is 13 residues. The CDR3 nucleotides are TGCGCCAGCAGCGCGACAGGACCGACTGAAGCTTTCTTT. Protein: CASSATGPTEAFF.

The chain carries TRBV6-4 and TRBJ2-6, with D maybe TRBD1 (6 bases). Germline assignment: CDR1 MRHNA and CDR2 SNTAGT. There are 16 residues in the CDR3. V lost 5 bases to trimming and J lost 0 bases, with 11 bases between them. Written as DNA, the CDR3 is TGTGCCAGCAGTCCGACAGGCCTCTCTGGGGCCAACGTCCTGACTTTC. Protein sequence: CASSPTGLSGANVLTF.

The rearrangement uses TRBV5-5 and TRBJ1-2, with 7 bases aligning to TRBD1. In germline, CDR1 is SGHKS, CDR2 YYEKEE (reference sequence). This CDR3 contains 13 residues. V trimming: 4 bases; J trimming: 4 bases; junction bases outside the gene matches: 4. CDR3 sequence (DNA): TGTGCCAGCAGCAGGGGGCGCGGCTATGGCTACACCTTC. It codes for CASSRGRGYGYTF.

This clone was observed a handful of times. The gene calls are TRBV9 and TRBJ1-1; TRBD1 aligns across 7 bases. CDR3 size: 14 residues. CDR1 is SGDLS, CDR2 YYNGEE, per germline. The V segment lost 0 bases and the J segment 5 bases; nucleotides outside the gene matches: 4. Written as DNA, the CDR3 is TGTGCCAGCAGCGTAGACAGGGGTCGGACTGAAGCTTTCTTT. Translating gives CASSVDRGRTEAFF.

The V and J genes are TRBV7-6 and TRBJ1-4, with 10 bases fitting TRBD1. Germline CDR1 reads SGHVS; CDR2 reads FNYEAQ. There are 15 residues in the CDR3. V lost 3 bases to trimming and J lost 6 bases; unmatched junction nucleotides: 4. This CDR3 reads CASSFPGTGDEKLFF. The CDR3 DNA reads TGTGCCAGCAGCTTCCCCGGGACAGGGGATGAAAAACTGTTTTTT.

The V call is TRBV9, the J call TRBJ2-7; a possible D gene is TRBD1 (6 bases). The CDR3 spans 14 residues. V lost 5 bases and J lost 2, with 14 bases in between. Germline loops: CDR1 SGDLS, CDR2 YYNGEE. The CDR3 DNA reads as TGTGCCAGCAGTGCAGGGGCGACTGCCTACGAGCAGTACTTC. It is translated as CASSAGATAYEQYF.